Presented here are 7 T cell receptor beta chains from one specimen sequenced in a study of T cell responses to AZD1222 COVID-19 vaccine. The assay was immunoSEQ multiplex PCR, and TCRdb's table has in-frame clones only and misses some. The table includes about 110,000 clones, just under 95% detected once. This specimen consisted of peripheral blood, obtained 28 days after the second AZD1222 dose. All receptors derive from an adult who received the AZD1222 COVID-19 vaccine.

The rearrangement uses TRBV28 and TRBJ1-4; D may be TRBD1 (5 bases). Germline values: CDR1 MDHEN, CDR2 SYDVKM. V lost 3 bases, J lost 2 bases, and 7 bases lay in between. This CDR3 comprises 14 residues. CDR3 sequence reads: CASSFQGTNEKLFF. The CDR3 nucleotides read TGTGCCAGCAGTTTCCAGGGTACTAATGAAAAACTGTTTTTT. Complete variable domain (other parts from reference TRBV28 and TRBJ1-4): DVKVTQSSRYLVKRTGEKVFLECVQDMDHENMFWYRQDPGLGLRLIYFSYDVKMKEKGDIPEGYSVSREKKERFSLILESASTNQTSMYLCASSFQGTNEKLFFGSGTQLSVL.

CDR3 loop: CASSLPGQGESPLHF. The CDR3 DNA reads as TGCGCCAGCAGCTTGCCCGGACAGGGGGAAAGCCCCCTCCACTTT. V gene TRBV5-1 combines with J gene TRBJ1-6, with 10 bases aligning to TRBD1. The junction had 8 bases not matched to a gene; V was cut back by 1 base and J by 13 bases. The CDR3 loop spans 15 amino acids. CDR1 is SGHRS, CDR2 YFSETQ, per germline. The variable domain in full, completed from reference TRBV5-1 and TRBJ1-6, reads KAGVTQTPRYLIKTRGQQVTLSCSPISGHRSVSWYQQTPGQGLQFLFEYFSETQRNKGNFPGRFSGRQFSNSRSEMNVSTLELGDSALYLCASSLPGQGESPLHFGNGTRLTVT.

This chain uses TRBV6-5 with TRBJ1-1; no definite D call. This CDR3 region has 15 residues. Looked up from germline, CDR1 is MNHEY and CDR2 is SVGAGI. V lost 4 bases, J lost 11 bases, and 23 bases lay in between. This CDR3 is CASSLVFFDGSRAFF. The CDR3 DNA reads TGTGCCAGCAGTTTGGTGTTTTTCGATGGTAGTCGCGCTTTCTTT.

V and J are TRBV7-9 and TRBJ2-5; 8 bases are a match to TRBD2. CDR1 is SEHNR and CDR2 is FQNEAQ in the germline V gene (reference sequence). Unmatched junction bases numbered 9, after V lost 5 bases and J lost 1 base. The CDR3 runs 16 residues. CDR3 amino acids: CASSTGLGGTQETQYF. The CDR3 DNA is TGTGCCAGCAGCACGGGACTAGGGGGTACCCAAGAGACCCAGTACTTC.

This sequence joins TRBV10-3 and TRBJ2-7; 12 nucleotides align to TRBD1. Germline values: CDR1 ENHRY, CDR2 SYGVKD. The ends lost 6 bases at V and 0 bases at J; junction bases unmatched: 9. This CDR3 has 17 residues. The CDR3, as DNA: TGTGCCATCAGAGCCGGGACAGGGGGCCGAAGCTCCTACGAGCAGTACTTC. Residues: CAIRAGTGGRSSYEQYF.

As for this clone: Other DNA sequences in the sample encode the same CDR3. This chain joins TRBV5-6 and TRBJ2-5, with TRBD2 identical over 11 bases. V shed 4 bases and J 3 bases; nucleotides not matched to a gene: 2. Germline V gene sequence: CDR1 SGHDT, CDR2 YYEEEE. This CDR3 is built from 14 residues. CDR3 sequence: CASSTTSGEETQYF. The CDR3 nucleotides are TGTGCCAGCAGCACGACTAGCGGGGAAGAGACCCAGTACTTC. Based on the CDR3 plus reference TRBV5-6 and TRBJ2-5, the full variable domain is DAGVTQSPTHLIKTRGQQVTLRCSPKSGHDTVSWYQQALGQGPQFIFQYYEEEERQRGNFPDRFSGHQFPNYSSELNVNALLLGDSALYLCASSTTSGEETQYFGPGTRLLVL.

The chain couples TRBV15 to TRBJ1-2; maybe TRBD1 (6 bases). The CDR3 runs 15 residues. Germline V gene lookup returns CDR1 LNHNV and CDR2 YYDKDF (reference sequence). Trimming pared 1 base from V and 5 bases from J, leaving 14 bases between. CDR3 bases: TGTGCCACCAGCAGAGCCTATTCCCAGGGGTATGGCTACACCTTC. Translated: CATSRAYSQGYGYTF.